The clone carrying this T cell receptor beta chain was seen at least ten times. Its antigen is unidentified. Germline CDR1 KGHDR, CDR2 SFDVKD. The CDR3 runs 15 residues. V was cut by 4 bases and J by 2 bases, with 13 bases left in between. This sample is part of a study of CD8 T cells in ankylosing spondylitis. The study's findings and limits: Typical of ankylosing spondylitis blood, it appeared, was a TCR beta motif of fewer than ten highly homologous variants.

TCRdb re-analysed the 5' RACE reads in MiXCR, keeping a single row per CDR3 protein. This table holds around 180,000 distinct CDR3 sequences, approximately 13% found once. The V call is TRBV24-1, the J call TRBJ1-2; D might be TRBD1 (5 bases). Sample: blood, either unsorted or a sorted T cell fraction (not recorded which). This TCR came from a female donor with ankylosing spondylitis or in good health (not recorded which). CDR3 residues: CATSDHGGLNYGYTF. CDR3 in DNA: TGTGCCACCAGTGACCACGGGGGTTTGAACTATGGCTACACCTTC.